The entry below describes one T cell receptor (beta chain). Seattle-derived patients entered the study during active infection and were followed longitudinally. Per the study methods: It was from reference gene primer amplification that nucleated cell counts were estimated. The table came from immunoSEQ multiplex PCR; TCRdb's copy has only in-frame clones and leaves some out. That table gives V, J and clone size, and the DNA gave D and trimming. The sample lists around 60,000 clones; roughly 83% were seen once. This sample is part of a study of blood T cell repertoires in COVID-19. Trimming removed 0 bases at V and 4 bases at J, with 10 bases between. The CDR3 spans 15 residues. The germline V gene has CDR1 WNHNN and CDR2 SYGVQD (reference sequence).

Source material: peripheral blood. The clonotype comes from a man in his 60s with COVID-19, enrolled during active disease. This rearrangement joins TRBV10-1 to TRBJ2-1; D is ambiguous. The CDR3 sequence: CASSESRKEYNEQFF. For the CDR3, the DNA is TGCGCCAGCAGTGAGTCCAGGAAAGAATACAATGAGCAGTTCTTC.